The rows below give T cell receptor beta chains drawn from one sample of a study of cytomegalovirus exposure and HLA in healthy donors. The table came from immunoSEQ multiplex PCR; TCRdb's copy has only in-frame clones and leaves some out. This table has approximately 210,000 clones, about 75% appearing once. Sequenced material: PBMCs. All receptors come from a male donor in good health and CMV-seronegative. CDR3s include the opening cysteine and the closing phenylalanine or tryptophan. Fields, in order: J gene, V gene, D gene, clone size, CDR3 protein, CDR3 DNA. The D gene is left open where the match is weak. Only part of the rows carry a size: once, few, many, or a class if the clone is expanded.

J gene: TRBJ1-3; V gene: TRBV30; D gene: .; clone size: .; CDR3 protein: CGRGVGNTIYF; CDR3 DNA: TGTGGGCGGGGGGTCGGAAACACCATATATTTT
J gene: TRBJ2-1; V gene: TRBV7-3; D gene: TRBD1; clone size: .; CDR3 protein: CASSLTRDRANEQFF; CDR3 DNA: TGTGCCAGCAGCTTAACGAGGGACAGGGCCAATGAGCAGTTCTTC
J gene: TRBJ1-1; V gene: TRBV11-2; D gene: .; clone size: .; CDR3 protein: CASSPSFWARNTEAFF; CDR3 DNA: TGTGCCAGCAGCCCTTCCTTCTGGGCGCGGAACACTGAAGCTTTCTTT
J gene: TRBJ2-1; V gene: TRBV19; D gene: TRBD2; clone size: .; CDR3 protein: CASSIDPSGISYNEQFF; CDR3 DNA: TGTGCCAGTAGTATAGATCCTAGCGGGATCTCCTACAATGAGCAGTTCTTC
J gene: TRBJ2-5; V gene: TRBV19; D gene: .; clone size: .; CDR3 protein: CASSTVGQSQETQYF; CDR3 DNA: TGTGCCAGTAGTACCGTTGGGCAGAGCCAAGAGACCCAGTACTTC
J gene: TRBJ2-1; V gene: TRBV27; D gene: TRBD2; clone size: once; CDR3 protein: CASSLSPSILAVMNEQFF; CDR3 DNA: TGTGCCAGCAGTTTATCCCCGTCCATACTAGCGGTTATGAATGAGCAGTTCTTC
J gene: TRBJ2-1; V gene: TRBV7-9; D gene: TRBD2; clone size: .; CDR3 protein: CSSSSSGGVGNEQFF; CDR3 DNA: TGTTCCAGCAGCTCTAGCGGGGGGGTTGGCAATGAGCAGTTCTTC
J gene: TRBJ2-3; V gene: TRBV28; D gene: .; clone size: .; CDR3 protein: CASRPGDYSDTQYF; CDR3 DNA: TGTGCCAGCCGCCCGGGAGACTACTCAGATACGCAGTATTTT
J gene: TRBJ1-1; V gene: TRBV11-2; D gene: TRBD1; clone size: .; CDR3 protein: CASSDRQGNTEAFF; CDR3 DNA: TGTGCCAGCAGCGACCGACAGGGGAACACTGAAGCTTTCTTT
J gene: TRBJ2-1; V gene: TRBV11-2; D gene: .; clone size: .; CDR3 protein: CASSLDDEQFF; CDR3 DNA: TGTGCCAGCAGCTTAGACGATGAGCAGTTCTTC
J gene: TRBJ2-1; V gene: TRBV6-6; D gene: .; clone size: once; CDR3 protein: CASSSGAAGEQFF; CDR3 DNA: TGTGCCAGCAGTTCCGGGGCCGCGGGGGAGCAGTTCTTC
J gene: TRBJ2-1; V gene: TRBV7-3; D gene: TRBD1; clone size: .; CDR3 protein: CASSSDRGKHGYEQFF; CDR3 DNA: TGTGCCAGCAGCTCGGACAGGGGAAAGCATGGTTATGAGCAGTTCTTC
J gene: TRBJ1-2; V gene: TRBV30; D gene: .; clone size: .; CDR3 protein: CAWGPRGANYGYTF; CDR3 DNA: TGTGCCTGGGGCCCCAGGGGAGCTAACTATGGCTACACCTTC
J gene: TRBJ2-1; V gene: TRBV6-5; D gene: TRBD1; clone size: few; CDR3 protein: CASKGTGVWEQFF; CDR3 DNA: TGTGCCAGCAAAGGGACAGGGGTATGGGAGCAGTTCTTC
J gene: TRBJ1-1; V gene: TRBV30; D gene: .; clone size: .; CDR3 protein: CASIQLNTEAFF; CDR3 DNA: TGTGCCTCAATACAATTGAACACTGAAGCTTTCTTT
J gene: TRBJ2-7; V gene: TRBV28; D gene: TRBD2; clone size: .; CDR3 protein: CASSPMGGVSYEQYF; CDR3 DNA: TGTGCCAGCAGCCCTATGGGGGGGGTTTCCTACGAGCAGTACTTC
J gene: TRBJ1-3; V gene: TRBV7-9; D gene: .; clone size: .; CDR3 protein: CASSPRSGSGNTIYF; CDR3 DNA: TGTGCCAGCAGCCCTCGGTCCGGCTCTGGAAACACCATATATTTT
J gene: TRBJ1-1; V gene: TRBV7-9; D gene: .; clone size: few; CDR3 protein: CASSLTRKNTEAFF; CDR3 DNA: TGTGCCAGCAGCTTAACGCGGAAGAACACTGAAGCTTTCTTT
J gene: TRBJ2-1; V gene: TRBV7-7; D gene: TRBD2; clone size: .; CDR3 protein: CASSRTSGYNEQFF; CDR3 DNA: TGTGCTAGCAGCCGGACTAGCGGTTACAATGAGCAGTTCTTC
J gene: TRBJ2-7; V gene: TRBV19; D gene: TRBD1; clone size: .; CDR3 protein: CASGQGMTYEQYF; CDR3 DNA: TGTGCCAGTGGACAGGGGATGACCTACGAGCAGTACTTC
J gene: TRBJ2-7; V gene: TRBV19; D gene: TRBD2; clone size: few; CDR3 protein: CASTKWTSGGYEQYF; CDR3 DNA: TGTGCCAGTACTAAGTGGACTAGCGGGGGCTACGAGCAGTACTTC
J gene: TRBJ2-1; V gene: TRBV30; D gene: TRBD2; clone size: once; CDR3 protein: CAWSGEGYNEQFF; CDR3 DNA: TGTGCCTGGAGTGGGGAGGGGTACAATGAGCAGTTCTTC
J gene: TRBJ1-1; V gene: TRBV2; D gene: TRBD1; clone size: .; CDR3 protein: CASHKTGYTEAFF; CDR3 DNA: TGTGCCAGCCACAAGACAGGGTACACTGAAGCTTTCTTT
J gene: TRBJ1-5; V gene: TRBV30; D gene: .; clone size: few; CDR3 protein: CAWNREAGNQPQHF; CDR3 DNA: TGTGCCTGGAACAGGGAAGCAGGCAATCAGCCCCAGCATTTT
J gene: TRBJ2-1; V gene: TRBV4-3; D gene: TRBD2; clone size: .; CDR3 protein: CASSPLAGGSSYNEQFF; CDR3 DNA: TGCGCCAGCAGCCCTCTAGCGGGAGGGAGCTCCTACAATGAGCAGTTCTTC
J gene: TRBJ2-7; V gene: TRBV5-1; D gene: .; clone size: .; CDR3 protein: CASSWDTHEQYF; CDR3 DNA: TGCGCCAGCAGCTGGGACACCCACGAGCAGTACTTC